The sequence of this TCR beta chain was determined in a study of blood T cell repertoires in COVID-19. Enrollees, about 18 to 90 years old, lived in 24 US areas. Authors' analysis steps: Estimation of nucleated cell counts relied on the amplification of reference gene primers. Produced via immunoSEQ multiplex PCR; TCRdb's table is partial and in-frame only. V and J calls plus clone size are reproduced from that table; the DNA served to infer D and trimming. The sample shows about 210,000 clones, roughly 84% of them seen only once. The CDR3 runs 15 residues. Trimming removed 7 bases from V and 2 bases from J; junction bases left unmatched: 10. Germline CDR1 reads SGDLS; CDR2 reads YYNGEE.

The receptor was derived from a man aged 30-40 years in a cohort exposed to, infected with or recovered from COVID-19 (not recorded which). The sequenced sample consisted of PBMCs or T cells enriched from blood (not recorded which). This rearrangement joins TRBV9 to TRBJ1-2; the match to TRBD1 covers 8 bases. Here the CDR3 reads CASGSGTGSNYGYTF. The CDR3 DNA reads as TGTGCCAGCGGATCCGGGACAGGTTCAAACTATGGCTACACCTTC.